This T cell receptor beta chain was documented in a study of long-term antiretroviral therapy in people with HIV. This CDR3 has 15 amino acids. V lost 5 bases to trimming and J lost 4 bases, with 17 bases between them. CDR1 is LNHDA and CDR2 is SQIVND in the germline V gene (reference sequence). At survey level, the immunoSEQ assay was run in its v3.0 version. Produced via immunoSEQ multiplex PCR; TCRdb's table is partial and in-frame only. Altogether 20,000 to 25,000 clones are present, approximately 81% being singletons, with the ten largest covering about 3.4%. The sample consisted of unsorted PBMCs, taken 1.9 years after starting antiretroviral therapy. The receptor comes from a woman between 50 and 59 years old with HIV. V is TRBV19 and J is TRBJ2-5; tentative D call: TRBD1 (5 bases). CDR3 DNA sequence: TGTGCCAGTAGTCGCGACAGTGGCCCGAGAGAGACCCAGTACTTC. Its protein product is CASSRDSGPRETQYF.